The clone carrying this T cell receptor (beta chain) occurred a few times. Its antigen is unknown. The CDR3 totals 16 residues. V gave up 6 bases and J gave up 0 bases; unmatched junction bases: 10. Germline V gives CDR1 MGHDK, CDR2 SYGVNS. This record comes from a study of T cell clonotyping in hematopoietic cell transplantation. Study-level background: Recipients' pretransplant samples followed cytoreduction.

Time point defined: recipient sample about 28 days before transplant, after cytoreduction. Recipients were bled about 28 days pretransplant and at posttransplant days 30, 100, 180. The method was immunoSEQ multiplex PCR; TCRdb's version includes in-frame clones alone and lacks a portion of them. The sample yields about 10,000 clones, 92% seen once. General observations from the study: Graft donor and pretransplant recipient Inverse Simpson Index values predicted broader posttransplant TCR diversity. Without cell sorting, CD4 versus CD8 contributions remain unresolved.

The rearrangement joins TRBV25-1 to TRBJ2-7, with 8 bases aligning to TRBD1. The receptor was isolated from a woman in her forties with acute myeloid leukemia. Some clones in this sample may be carry-over from other donors' samples. The sequences come from peripheral blood mononuclear cells, collected before stem cell transplant. CDR3 in DNA: TGTGCCAGCAGCGATTCCGGGACAGGTAACTCCTACGAGCAGTACTTC. Encoded protein: CASSDSGTGNSYEQYF.